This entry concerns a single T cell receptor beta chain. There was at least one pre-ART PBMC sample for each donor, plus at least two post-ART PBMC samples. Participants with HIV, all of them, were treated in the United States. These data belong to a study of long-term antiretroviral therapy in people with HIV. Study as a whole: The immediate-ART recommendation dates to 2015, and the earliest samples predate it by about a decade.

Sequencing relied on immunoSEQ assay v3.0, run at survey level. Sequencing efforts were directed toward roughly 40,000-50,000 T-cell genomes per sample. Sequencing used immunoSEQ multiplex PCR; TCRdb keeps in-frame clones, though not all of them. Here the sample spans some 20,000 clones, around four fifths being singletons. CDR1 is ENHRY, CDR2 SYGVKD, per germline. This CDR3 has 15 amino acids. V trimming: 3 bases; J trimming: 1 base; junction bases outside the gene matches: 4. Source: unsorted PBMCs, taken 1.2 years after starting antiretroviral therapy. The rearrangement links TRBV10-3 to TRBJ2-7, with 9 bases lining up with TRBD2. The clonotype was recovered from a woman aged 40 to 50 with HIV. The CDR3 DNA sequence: TGTGCCATCAGTGAAGGTCTAGCGGGATCCTACGAGCAGTACTTC. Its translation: CAISEGLAGSYEQYF.